This TCR beta chain was recovered during a study of blood T cell repertoires in COVID-19. Study-level background: The United States, Italy and Spain supplied acute and convalescent COVID-19 samples. PBMCs, B-cell-depleted T cells, or T cells provided the cDNA or gDNA that made up the material.

Original handling: Scientists estimated how many nucleated cells there were by amplifying reference gene primers. The assay was immunoSEQ multiplex PCR, and TCRdb's table has in-frame clones only and misses some. V, J and clone size derive from that table, while D and trimming were established from the DNA sequence. The sample lists 100,000 to 150,000 clones, about 89% seen once, with more than 3.5% in the top ten. This TCR was recovered from a woman aged 55-75 years with acute or convalescent COVID-19. Sample: peripheral blood.

The CDR3 coding sequence is TGTGCCACCAGTGATTTGGGCCCCTCTGGGGCCAACGTCCTGACTTTC. Its protein product is CATSDLGPSGANVLTF. The rearrangement uses TRBV24-1 and TRBJ2-6; no firm D call. The ends were cut back, 0 bases at V and 0 bases at J, with 5 bases in the middle. Germline V gene sequence: CDR1 KGHDR, CDR2 SFDVKD. CDR3 length: 16 residues.